The source of this T cell receptor (beta chain) is a study of CD8 T cells in Susac syndrome. The CDR3 has 15 amino acids. Germline CDR1 WSHSY, CDR2 SAAADI. V gave up 6 bases and J gave up 8 bases; unmatched junction bases: 10. Study-wide results and caveats: In total CD8+ repertoires, 15 to 20 Susac-specific public clones were found, and CD8+ TEMRA repertoires had several.

Comments on this clonotype: The antigen remains unidentified.

A quantity of about 0.45 to 1 ug RNA underwent reverse transcription using random hexamers. TCRdb recomputed calls from the immunoSEQ multiplex PCR reads with MiXCR, one row per CDR3 protein. The sample shows about 100,000 distinct CDR3 sequences, 95% of them seen only once. The sequence came from a human donor with Susac syndrome. Sample: CD8+ T cells from PBMCs. The chain recombines TRBV10-2 with TRBJ2-1; 10 bases agree with TRBD2. CDR3 in DNA: TGCGCCAGCAGCGAAGCGGGAGGGCCCGTAGATGAGCAGTTCTTC. Its translation is CASSEAGGPVDEQFF.